The entry below gives a single TCR beta chain sequence along with its context. Profiling relied on immunoSEQ multiplex PCR, and the TCRdb table lists in-frame clones only, not all of them. In the table there are about 28,000 clones, just over 85% of which are singletons. These data originate in a study of T cells after posttransplantation cyclophosphamide. The ends lost 8 bases at V and 5 bases at J; junction bases unmatched: 7. Looked up from germline, CDR1 is SNHLY and CDR2 is FYNNEI. The CDR3 is made up of 14 amino acids. Sequenced input: PBMCs. This chain connects TRBV2 to TRBJ1-5, with 9 bases lining up with TRBD1. This receptor was identified in a man between 45 and 60 years old. The CDR3 sequence is CASSGTGSYQPQHF. For the CDR3, the DNA is TGTGCCAGCTCCGGGACAGGGAGTTATCAGCCCCAGCATTTT.